Listed below are T cell receptor beta chains from one sample, sequenced in a study of T cells after posttransplantation cyclophosphamide. Sequenced by immunoSEQ multiplex PCR; TCRdb stores in-frame clones only, minus some. Of tens of thousands of clones listed, less than 95% are singletons. The material sequenced was PBMCs, taken 55 to 70 days after allogeneic stem cell transplant with posttransplant cyclophosphamide. These receptors all stem from a male patient between 55 and 70 years old who received an allogeneic stem cell transplant from a related donor and was CMV-positive. The graft donor may be the source of some T cells. Each CDR3 is given with its conserved first and last residue. D genes are given only for firm matches. Size tells how often a clone was seen (once, few, many) or the class of an expanded clone, and some rows leave it out.

cdr3_nt,cdr3_aa,clone_size,v_call,d_call,j_call
TGTGCCAGCTCCCCCCAACCCGTGTGGGACAAAGCTAACTATGGCTACACCTTC,CASSPQPVWDKANYGYTF,.,TRBV18,.,TRBJ1-2
TGTGCCAGCAGCTTAGCCGGGACAGGTTCTTACGAGCAGTACTTC,CASSLAGTGSYEQYF,.,TRBV11-3,TRBD1,TRBJ2-7
TGTGCCAGCAGCCCCCGACAGGCGAACACCGGGGAGCTGTTTTTT,CASSPRQANTGELFF,.,TRBV6-5,.,TRBJ2-2
TGTGCCAGCGGGCCCGGGACAAGTAACACTGAAGCTTTCTTT,CASGPGTSNTEAFF,once,TRBV5-4,.,TRBJ1-1
TGTGCCAGCAAACGACAGGGGTCAGGGAAAGAGACCCAGTACTTC,CASKRQGSGKETQYF,.,TRBV6-5,TRBD1,TRBJ2-5
TGTGCCAGTAGTGGCAGTACTGAAGCTTTCTTT,CASSGSTEAFF,.,TRBV19,.,TRBJ1-1
TGTGCCAGCAGTGCGACAGAACGAGCTTTCTTT,CASSATERAFF,.,TRBV6-1,.,TRBJ1-1
TGTGCCAGCACGGCTAGCGGTGGGACAGATACGCAGTATTTT,CASTASGGTDTQYF,.,TRBV9,TRBD2,TRBJ2-3
TGTGCCAGCAGCTTAGGGGACAGGGCGGATTATGGCTACACCTTC,CASSLGDRADYGYTF,.,TRBV7-9,TRBD1,TRBJ1-2
TGTGCCAGCAGTTTAAGGGTACAGGGGGACTATGGCTACACCTTC,CASSLRVQGDYGYTF,.,TRBV27,TRBD1,TRBJ1-2
TGTGCCAGCAGCCTGGATGACAGGGCTTCCACAGATACGCAGTATTTT,CASSLDDRASTDTQYF,.,TRBV14,TRBD1,TRBJ2-3
TGTGCCAGCAGCCTGCTAGCGGGGGGGACTAGCACAGATACGCAGTATTTT,CASSLLAGGTSTDTQYF,.,TRBV7-2,TRBD2,TRBJ2-3
TGTGCCAGCAGCTCCAACCTCAGGAGCACAGATACGCAGTATTTT,CASSSNLRSTDTQYF,.,TRBV11-3,.,TRBJ2-3
TGTGCCAGCTCACCGGGACAGGGGGGTCAGCCCCAGCATTTT,CASSPGQGGQPQHF,once,TRBV18,TRBD1,TRBJ1-5
TGTGCCAGCAGTTCGGCTAGCAGCCGGGCCGGGGAGCTGTTTTTT,CASSSASSRAGELFF,.,TRBV27,.,TRBJ2-2
TGTGCCAGTACAGGGGAGACCGGGGAGCTGTTTTTT,CASTGETGELFF,.,TRBV7-9,TRBD1,TRBJ2-2
TGTGCCAGCAGTTCTCTCTTGCGGGGGCTTACCTACGAGCAGTACTTC,CASSSLLRGLTYEQYF,.,TRBV27,.,TRBJ2-7
TGTGCCATCAGTGAGTGGCAGGGGGCGATGGGAGAGACCCAGTACTTC,CAISEWQGAMGETQYF,.,TRBV10-3,TRBD1,TRBJ2-5
TGCGCCAGCACCGAACAGGGATCGAGTACTGAAGCTTTCTTT,CASTEQGSSTEAFF,.,TRBV5-1,.,TRBJ1-1
TGTGCCAGCTCACCTAAGCCGGGACAGGGGAGTTTAGTCGGCAATCAGCCCCAGCATTTT,CASSPKPGQGSLVGNQPQHF,.,TRBV18,TRBD1,TRBJ1-5
TGTGCCAGCAGCCCGGAACTAGCGGGGGGTAGCCAAGAGACCCAGTACTTC,CASSPELAGGSQETQYF,.,TRBV5-4,TRBD2,TRBJ2-5
TGCGCCAGCAGCTTGAAGACAGGGAGCGGCTACACCTTC,CASSLKTGSGYTF,.,TRBV5-1,TRBD1,TRBJ1-2
TGTGCCAGCAGTGAGCGCCGGGACACTGAAGCTTTCTTT,CASSERRDTEAFF,once,TRBV7-9,.,TRBJ1-1
TGTGCCAGCAGTTTCGCAAGGGGGAATTCACCCCTCCACTTT,CASSFARGNSPLHF,.,TRBV27,.,TRBJ1-6
TGTGCCAGTAGTACCGTAGACAGAAATGAGCAGTTCTTC,CASSTVDRNEQFF,.,TRBV19,.,TRBJ2-1
TGTGCCAGTAGTATTGGGCACGAAGCTTTCTTT,CASSIGHEAFF,.,TRBV19,.,TRBJ1-1
TGTGCCAGCAGCCTACGGAGGGGAACAGATACGCAGTATTTT,CASSLRRGTDTQYF,.,TRBV14,.,TRBJ2-3
TGTGCCAGACAGAGACCCTCTGGAAACACCATATATTTT,CARQRPSGNTIYF,.,TRBV5-4,.,TRBJ1-3
TGCAGCGTTGAAGATCAGCGGGGGCGGAATGGCTACACCTTC,CSVEDQRGRNGYTF,few,TRBV29-1,.,TRBJ1-2
TGTGCCAGCAGCCCTCGAGCGGGGGGCTCCAACAATGAGCAGTTCTTC,CASSPRAGGSNNEQFF,few,TRBV5-4,TRBD2,TRBJ2-1
TGTGCCAGTAGTATTGGAGGTAGTGGGGCCAACGTCCTGACTTTC,CASSIGGSGANVLTF,.,TRBV19,.,TRBJ2-6
TGTGCCAGCAGCCCGGGACAGGGGTGGGGCTACACCTTC,CASSPGQGWGYTF,.,TRBV7-9,TRBD1,TRBJ1-2
TGTGCCACCAGCAGGGGTAACCGGGGGGCGAGTGAGCAGTTCTTC,CATSRGNRGASEQFF,.,TRBV15,.,TRBJ2-1
TGCGCCAGCAGCTTGGGTCAGAGCAATCAGCCCCAGCATTTT,CASSLGQSNQPQHF,.,TRBV5-1,.,TRBJ1-5
TGCGCCAGCAGCCTTACTTCGAACACCGGGGAGCTGTTTTTT,CASSLTSNTGELFF,.,TRBV5-1,.,TRBJ2-2
TGTGCCAGCAGCGTAGCTGGAGGAAATGAAAAACTGTTTTTT,CASSVAGGNEKLFF,.,TRBV9,.,TRBJ1-4
TGTGCCAGCAGTGAATTCGGGGGGACAGGGAATGAAAAACTGTTTTTT,CASSEFGGTGNEKLFF,.,TRBV25-1,TRBD1,TRBJ1-4
TGTGCCAGCAAGGACAGGGGAGGGGCGTATGGCTACACCTTC,CASKDRGGAYGYTF,.,TRBV27,TRBD1,TRBJ1-2
TGTGCCAGCAGCGTCCCTAGCGGGGGATCGAACACCGGGGAGCTGTTTTTT,CASSVPSGGSNTGELFF,.,TRBV9,TRBD2,TRBJ2-2
TGTGCCAGCAGTTACGGGACAGGGGGCTTTGGCTACACCTTC,CASSYGTGGFGYTF,.,TRBV27,TRBD1,TRBJ1-2
TGTGCCAGCTCATGGGGCACGGGGGTCGACACTGAAGCTTTCTTT,CASSWGTGVDTEAFF,.,TRBV18,.,TRBJ1-1
TGCGCCAGCAGTGATACAGGGACCTATGGCTACACCTTC,CASSDTGTYGYTF,.,TRBV10-2,.,TRBJ1-2
TGTGCCAGCAGCGGACGGGAGAGGAGCTATGGCTACACCTTC,CASSGRERSYGYTF,.,TRBV28,.,TRBJ1-2
TGCGCCAGCAGCCAATTAGGAGGGAACACCGGGGAGCTGTTTTTT,CASSQLGGNTGELFF,.,TRBV4-1,.,TRBJ2-2
TGTGCCAGCAGCGATAGCGGGGGGACCGGGGAGCAGTACTTC,CASSDSGGTGEQYF,.,TRBV7-9,TRBD2,TRBJ2-7
TGTGCCTGGTCGGGGGGGTCGTTTAATGAGCAGTTCTTC,CAWSGGSFNEQFF,.,TRBV30,TRBD2,TRBJ2-1